These 26 T cell receptor beta chains came from one sample sequenced in a study of cytotoxic CD8 clonotypes in ibrutinib-treated CLL. The assay was immunoSEQ multiplex PCR, and TCRdb's table has in-frame clones only and misses some. The sample has roughly 190,000 clones, around 70% seen once. Sample: PBMCs, taken after 24 months of ibrutinib treatment. Source of these receptors: a human donor with chronic lymphocytic leukemia.

The V call is TRBV29-1, the J call TRBJ1-2; D gene unclear. The germline V and J ends were trimmed by 7 bases and 4 bases, with 10 bases remaining between them. The germline CDR1 and CDR2 sequences are SQVTM and ANQGSEA. The CDR3 is made up of 11 amino acids. The CDR3 nucleotides are TGCAGCGGGGGAGGAAGCTATGGCTACACCTTC. Encoded protein: CSGGGSYGYTF. Combining the CDR3 with reference TRBV29-1 and TRBJ1-2 gives the whole variable domain SAVISQKPSRDICQRGTSLTIQCQVDSQVTMMFWYRQQPGQSLTLIATANQGSEATYESGFVIDKFPISRPNLTFSTLTVSNMSPEDSSIYLCSGGGSYGYTFGSGTRLTVV.

The CDR3 region is CASSLYDQPQHF. The CDR3 DNA reads TGTGCCAGTAGCCTATACGATCAGCCCCAGCATTTT. The gene calls are TRBV19 and TRBJ1-5; D call uncertain. V lost 6 bases, J lost 5 bases, and 8 bases lay in between. The CDR3 length is 12 residues. Per the germline V gene, CDR1 is LNHDA and CDR2 is SQIVND (reference sequence).

This chain links TRBV7-2 with TRBJ2-7; the D gene is possibly TRBD2 (5 bases). CDR1 and CDR2 from the germline V gene are SGHTA and FQGNSA. Trimming shortened V by 4 bases and J by 3 bases, and 16 bases separated the two germline ends. This CDR3 region has 15 residues. The chain's CDR3 is CASSSVLDADYEQYF. As DNA, the CDR3 is TGTGCCAGCAGCTCTGTACTAGATGCTGACTACGAGCAGTACTTC.

The gene calls are TRBV6-4 and TRBJ2-1; no firm D call. The CDR3 runs to 13 residues. With 3 bases removed from V and 4 bases from J, the gap between germline ends came to 7 bases. Germline CDR1 is MRHNA and CDR2 is SNTAGT. The CDR3 DNA sequence: TGTGCCAGCAGTGAATTTGGGTACAATGAGCAGTTCTTC. Amino acids: CASSEFGYNEQFF.

The chain couples TRBV28 to TRBJ2-1, with 8 bases that match TRBD2. Germline V gene sequence: CDR1 MDHEN, CDR2 SYDVKM. V shed 9 bases and J 3 bases; nucleotides not matched to a gene: 13. The CDR3 contains 16 residues. CDR3 nucleotide sequence: TGTGCCAGTATAACATCCGGGACTAGAAACTACAATGAGCAGTTCTTC. It codes for CASITSGTRNYNEQFF.

The chain's CDR3 is CSATDYEQYF. CDR3 DNA sequence: TGCAGTGCTACCGATTACGAGCAGTACTTC. This rearrangement joins TRBV20-1 to TRBJ2-7; D is undetermined. The CDR3 runs 10 residues. V was clipped by 4 bases and J by 4 bases, with 5 bases between them. Germline V lookup: CDR1 DFQATT, CDR2 SNEGSKA (reference sequence).

The chain joins TRBV27 to TRBJ2-1; TRBD2 aligns across 7 bases. Germline V gene sequence: CDR1 MNHEY, CDR2 SMNVEV (reference sequence). After removal of 8 bases from V and 3 bases from J, the junction contained 4 bases not matched to a gene. The CDR3 runs 13 residues. CDR3 residues: CASGTTDYNEQFF. The CDR3, as DNA: TGTGCCAGCGGGACTACTGACTACAATGAGCAGTTCTTC.

The rearrangement uses TRBV29-1 and TRBJ1-2; 9 positions match TRBD1. J lost 5 bases, V lost 4 bases, and 14 bases had no gene match. Germline CDR1 reads SQVTM; CDR2 reads ANQGSEA. The CDR3 length is 16 residues. CDR3 in amino acids: CSVVGPGQGDLYGYTF. CDR3 DNA sequence: TGCAGCGTTGTAGGCCCGGGACAGGGCGACCTATATGGCTACACCTTC. Full variable domain (missing parts from reference TRBV29-1 and TRBJ1-2): SAVISQKPSRDICQRGTSLTIQCQVDSQVTMMFWYRQQPGQSLTLIATANQGSEATYESGFVIDKFPISRPNLTFSTLTVSNMSPEDSSIYLCSVVGPGQGDLYGYTFGSGTRLTVV.

The V call is TRBV6-1, the J call TRBJ2-7; D call uncertain. This CDR3 contains 12 residues. Germline loops: CDR1 MNHNS, CDR2 SASEGT. Between the trimmed V and J ends, which lost 6 bases and 3 bases, there was a span of 9 bases. CDR3 in amino acids: CASSPHVYEQYF. In DNA, the CDR3 is TGTGCCAGCAGCCCTCACGTCTACGAGCAGTACTTC.

V gene TRBV27 combines with J gene TRBJ1-2; tentatively, D is TRBD1 (5 bases). CDR1 and CDR2 from the germline V gene are MNHEY and SMNVEV (reference sequence). The CDR3 spans 13 residues. Trimming cost V 5 bases and J 4 bases, with 11 bases left between them. The DNA of the CDR3 is TGTGCCAGCAGTAGGGGACCGTTCTATGGCTACACCTTC. This gives the protein CASSRGPFYGYTF.

This chain connects TRBV28 to TRBJ2-1; D remains ambiguous. Germline CDR1 MDHEN, CDR2 SYDVKM. There are 11 residues in the CDR3. V shed 5 bases and J shed 6 bases, with 5 bases lying between them. The CDR3 sequence: CASSPGNEQFF. The CDR3 DNA sequence: TGTGCCAGCAGTCCAGGCAATGAGCAGTTCTTC.

This clone was counted between two and nine times. The chain uses TRBV11-2 and TRBJ2-7; 11 bases match TRBD2. CDR3 length: 14 amino acids. Per germline, CDR1 SGHAT and CDR2 FQNNGV. Trimming at V came to 6 bases and at J to 0 bases, leaving 1 base not matched to a gene. CDR3 coding DNA: TGTGCCAGCAGAGGACTAGCGGGCTCCTACGAGCAGTACTTC. Amino acid sequence: CASRGLAGSYEQYF.

The chain couples TRBV7-2 to TRBJ2-6, with TRBD1 as a possible D gene (6 bases). The V gene lost 5 bases and the J gene lost 4 bases, with 12 bases spanning the gap. CDR3 size: 15 residues. CDR1 is SGHTA, CDR2 FQGNSA, per germline. This CDR3 is CASSLQGTGANVLTF. Written as DNA, the CDR3 is TGTGCCAGCAGCCTCCAGGGGACGGGGGCCAACGTCCTGACTTTC. The entire variable domain, with the rest obtained from reference TRBV7-2 and TRBJ2-6, is as follows: GAGVSQSPSNKVTEKGKDVELRCDPISGHTALYWYRQSLGQGLEFLIYFQGNSAPDKSGLPSDRFSAERTGGSVSTLTIQRTQQEDSAVYLCASSLQGTGANVLTFGAGSRLTVL.

The gene calls are TRBV5-4 and TRBJ2-3; TRBD2 agrees at 7 bases. V gave up 9 bases and J gave up 1 base; unmatched junction bases: 14. Germline V gene lookup returns CDR1 SGHNT and CDR2 YYREEE (reference sequence). CDR3 length: 16 amino acids. CDR3 DNA: TGTGCCACTGAAACCCCATCGGGAGGAGGCACAGATACGCAGTATTTT. Its protein is CATETPSGGGTDTQYF.

The rearrangement links TRBV29-1 to TRBJ1-1, with D possibly TRBD1 on 5 matching bases. This CDR3 is 16 amino acids long. Between the trimmed V and J ends, which lost 0 bases and 0 bases, there was a span of 14 bases. From germline, CDR1 is SQVTM and CDR2 ANQGSEA. The CDR3 DNA sequence: TGCAGCGTTGAAGATTGGGGGTACAAACTGAACACTGAAGCTTTCTTT. Encoded protein: CSVEDWGYKLNTEAFF.

The chain links TRBV7-4 to TRBJ2-1, with D perhaps matching TRBD2 (5 bases). Trimming removed 5 bases from V and 7 bases from J, with 30 bases in between. Germline V CDR1 and CDR2: SGHVT, SQSDAQ. This CDR3 has 19 amino acids. As DNA, the CDR3 is TGTGCCAGCAGCCCCTTGACGGGATGGCGGAAACCCCATGCGAATGAGCAGTTCTTC. Amino acid sequence: CASSPLTGWRKPHANEQFF.

This clone was seen once. The chain joins TRBV6-5 to TRBJ1-3; no definite D call. The V gene's germline CDR1 is MNHEY and CDR2 SVGAGI. The ends were cut back, 2 bases at V and 0 bases at J, with 8 bases in the middle. The CDR3 extends over 15 amino acids. The CDR3 DNA reads as TGTGCCAGCAGTTACGGGAAATCCTCTGGAAACACCATATATTTT. This sequence encodes CASSYGKSSGNTIYF.

This clone came up a few times. The chain combines TRBV7-2 with TRBJ1-3, with 7 bases identical to TRBD1. Germline trimming cut 5 bases from V and 2 bases from J; bases unmatched to any gene: 9. The CDR3 has 16 amino acids. The germline V gene has CDR1 SGHTA and CDR2 FQGNSA. In nucleotides, the CDR3 is TGTGCCAGCAGCCCACAGGGGTTTTTTGCTGGAAACACCATATATTTT. Residues: CASSPQGFFAGNTIYF. Full variable domain (outside the CDR3, taken from reference TRBV7-2 and TRBJ1-3): GAGVSQSPSNKVTEKGKDVELRCDPISGHTALYWYRQSLGQGLEFLIYFQGNSAPDKSGLPSDRFSAERTGGSVSTLTIQRTQQEDSAVYLCASSPQGFFAGNTIYFGEGSWLTVV.

The chain uses TRBV11-3 and TRBJ2-5; D is tentatively TRBD1 or TRBD2 (5 bases each). The CDR3 extends over 15 amino acids. The V end lost 5 bases, the J end lost 1 base, and 14 bases lay between the germline ends. Germline loops: CDR1 SGHNT, CDR2 YENEEA. CDR3 nucleotide sequence: TGTGCCAGCAGCCCCCGGGACGGCGGCCAAGAGACCCAGTACTTC. It specifies CASSPRDGGQETQYF.

The chain has TRBV6-6 and TRBJ2-7; D unresolved. The CDR3 length is 11 residues. Per germline, CDR1 MNHNY and CDR2 SVGAGI (reference sequence). Trimming took off 6 bases at V and 7 bases at J, with 10 bases between the two ends. In DNA form, the CDR3 reads TGTGCCAGCAGCGACGTGGGGGAGCAGTACTTC. This sequence encodes CASSDVGEQYF.

This rearrangement joins TRBV5-5 to TRBJ2-2; D not certain. CDR3 length equals 15 residues. The germline CDR1 and CDR2 sequences are SGHKS and YYEKEE (reference sequence). The V gene lost 0 bases and the J gene lost 4 bases, with 10 bases spanning the gap. This CDR3 is CASSLEGPGTGELFF. The CDR3 coding sequence is TGTGCCAGCAGCTTGGAGGGTCCAGGCACCGGGGAGCTGTTTTTT.

This chain links TRBV20-1 with TRBJ1-2; 7 positions match TRBD1. V shed 3 bases and J 14 bases; nucleotides not matched to a gene: 9. CDR1 and CDR2 from the germline V gene are DFQATT and SNEGSKA (reference sequence). The CDR3 sequence is 11 residues long. Here the CDR3 DNA reads TGCAGTGCTAGTAGACAGGGTTTTTGGACCTTC. Translating gives CSASRQGFWTF.

The chain links TRBV4-3 to TRBJ2-3, with 12 positions matching TRBD1. With 6 bases clipped from V and 8 bases from J, the junction kept 9 bases outside the gene matches. CDR3 size: 15 residues. Germline V gene lookup returns CDR1 LGHNA and CDR2 YSLEER. The CDR3 DNA reads as TGCGCCAGCAGTTATGGGACAGGGGGCGCCGGTACGCAGTATTTT. This codes for CASSYGTGGAGTQYF.

The chain employs TRBV19 and TRBJ1-1, with 7 bases fitting TRBD1. CDR3 length equals 13 residues. CDR1 and CDR2 from the germline V gene are LNHDA and SQIVND (reference sequence). V lost 8 bases to trimming and J lost 5 bases; unmatched junction nucleotides: 8. The CDR3 nucleotides are TGTGCCAGTCGACAGGGTGTTGGGACTGAAGCTTTCTTT. Protein: CASRQGVGTEAFF.

The chain carries TRBV21-1 and TRBJ2-7; the table's D call, TRBD2, has no DNA check behind it. TRBV21-1 is given as a pseudogene. The CDR3 runs to 18 residues. DNA for the CDR3: TGTGCCAGCAGCAAAGTTGTTTGTACTAGCGGGATCTACTACGAGCAGTACTTC. Translating gives CASSKVVCTSGIYYEQYF.

V usage is TRBV6-6 and J usage is TRBJ2-1, with TRBD2 matching 9 bases. In germline, CDR1 is MNHNY, CDR2 SVGAGI (reference sequence). The ends lost 4 bases at V and 9 bases at J; junction bases unmatched: 7. This CDR3 has 14 residues. CDR3 DNA sequence: TGTGCCAGCAGTTCACATAGCGGGAGTATTGAGCAGTTCTTC. Encoded protein: CASSSHSGSIEQFF.